This T cell receptor beta chain originates from a study of T-cell reconstitution after alpha-beta-depleted transplantation in children (dated by TCRdb to 2016 to 2017). In the study overall: T-cell immune reconstitution after TCRalphabeta/CD19-depleted allogeneic hematopoietic cell transplantation in children was quantitatively tracked in the study by means of TCR repertoire profiling. Beyond this particular receptor, the publication reports: The apparently early recovery of alphabetaT-cell counts about two months after transplant reportedly depended on only several hundred rapidly expanded clones that came from non-depleted graft cells. In some patients, the high TCRbeta diversity seen at day 60 was put down to recipient T cells and intrathymic progenitors that had survived conditioning. The frequencies of hyperexpanded clones fell over the following months, and after one year, T-cell counts and TCRbeta diversity were mostly attributed to newly produced T cells.

Libraries were made using PCR. The sequencing machine was an Illumina HiSeq 2500. TCR libraries were prepared with molecular barcoding, using unique molecular identifiers to normalize TCRbeta repertoire quantification. TCRdb reprocessed the public reads (quality trimming at Q25 with fastp, clone calling with MiXCR) and kept in-frame beta chains. All rows with the same CDR3 protein become a single entry with the most common DNA and genes. The sample table holds fewer than 350,000 distinct CDR3 sequences, of which over 7.5% were seen once. The ten largest clones capture approximately 8.6% of the sample. The treatment or condition label of this sample denotes: allogeneic hematopoietic cell transplantation with graft depleted of TCRalphabeta T cells and CD19 B cells. Transplant recipients were children who received TCRalphabeta/CD19-depleted allogeneic hematopoietic cell grafts. The germline V gene specifies SGHTA as CDR1 and FQGTGA as CDR2. V is cut by 1 base and J by 2 bases, and the space between the germline ends is 10 bases. The CDR3 numbers 15 residues from cysteine through phenylalanine. Only the CDR3 part of the read is kept: 45 bases, read in frame from the first base.

This clonotype has a handful of counts. It has no known antigen specificity. Per-base quality was not reported, and no clone a single base away is much larger than it. The sequencing here drew on peripheral blood, taken 360 days after TCRalphabeta/CD19-depleted stem cell transplant. The rearrangement joined TRBV7-3 to TRBJ2-3; no D gene can be assigned with confidence. The sequence derives from a female patient aged 2-9 years who had a stem cell transplant for Fanconi anemia, so the T cells may come from the graft donor. DNA sequence: TGTGCCAGCAGCTTAAGTGGCATACTCACAGATACGCAGTATTTT. Protein translation: CASSLSGILTDTQYF.